This T cell receptor beta chain came from a study of read filtering for tumor transcriptome and immune sequencing. About the research overall: The cohort had roughly 17 men and about 15 women aged about 47 to 80, mean roughly 66 years. Transcriptome libraries were built from DNase-treated RNA. IR-seq gave about 4.05 to 11 million TCR reads per sample; RNA-seq gave about 75 to 1,400. Broader study findings: Correlation between methods rose after single-read clonotypes were removed.

Molecular barcoded adaptors covering alpha/delta and beta/gamma chains were used on about 0.4 ug RNA. MiXCR, applied by TCRdb to the reads, yields one record per CDR3 protein. The sample carries 60,000 to 75,000 distinct CDR3 sequences, less than 20% recorded once. This clonotype has at least ten counts. Its antigen is not known. CDR3 size: 18 residues. Germline V CDR1 and CDR2: MDHEN, SYDVKM. Trimming took off 3 bases at V and 0 bases at J, with 19 bases between the two ends. The sequenced material came from a population of CD138-negative cells sorted from bone marrow. This chain links TRBV28 with TRBJ2-3; D gene ambiguous. This TCR came from a donor aged 40 or over with multiple myeloma. In nucleotides, the CDR3 is TGTGCCAGCAGTTTCGGGCCTTACAGTGTGAGGAGCACAGATACGCAGTATTTT. Protein product: CASSFGPYSVRSTDTQYF.